These 13 T cell receptor beta chains were sequenced from one sample in a study of shared clonotypes between healthy human individuals. TCRdb keeps only in-frame clones here, not all; method: immunoSEQ multiplex PCR. The sample contains about 520,000 clones, approximately 78% of which appear only once. What was sequenced was PBMCs. Receptors originate from a woman aged 40 to 50 in good health. Some clones in this sample may be carry-over from other donors' samples.

This chain connects TRBV4-1 to TRBJ2-7, with D hard to call. The length of the CDR3 is 14 residues. Germline CDR1 and CDR2: MGHRA and YSYEKL. V lost 4 bases and J lost 1, with 11 bases in between. The CDR3 region is CASSPTWRSYEQYF. As DNA, the CDR3 is TGCGCCAGCAGCCCCACCTGGCGGTCCTACGAGCAGTACTTC.

This clone was picked up a small number of times. The J gene is TRBJ1-2, the V gene TRBV5-6; a possible D gene is TRBD1 (6 bases). The germline gives CDR1 SGHDT, CDR2 YYEEEE. This CDR3 has 14 residues. V was shortened by 0 bases and J by 8 bases, with 14 bases between the two germline ends. CDR3 loop: CASSLGRGHYGYTF. The CDR3, as DNA: TGTGCCAGCAGCTTGGGCAGGGGACATTACGGCTACACCTTC.

The chain recombines TRBV6-5 with TRBJ2-7, with D perhaps TRBD1 (6 bases). Germline V gene lookup returns CDR1 MNHEY and CDR2 SVGAGI. V was clipped by 5 bases and J by 1 base, with 15 bases between them. CDR3 size: 15 residues. The CDR3 protein is CASSPAGDMSYEQYF. The CDR3 DNA reads TGTGCCAGCAGTCCAGCAGGGGACATGTCCTACGAGCAGTACTTC.

Details on this clone: The same CDR3 arises from other DNA sequences in this sample as well. Written as DNA, the CDR3 is TGTGCCAGTAGTATCACAGGGCTAGGCTACGAGCAGTACTTC. Its translation is CASSITGLGYEQYF. The chain links TRBV19 to TRBJ2-7; the D gene is possibly TRBD1 (6 bases). Germline values: CDR1 LNHDA, CDR2 SQIVND (reference sequence). The CDR3 length is 14 residues. V lost 3 bases and J lost 3, with 12 bases in between.

The chain recombines TRBV6-5 with TRBJ2-1, with 7 bases lining up with TRBD1. The J segment lost 4 bases and the V segment lost 6 bases, leaving 9 bases of the junction unmatched. The CDR3 covers 15 residues. The germline V gene encodes CDR1 MNHEY and CDR2 SVGAGI. The CDR3 nucleotides read TGTGCCAGCAGGCACAGGGGTTCTGGATACAATGAGCAGTTCTTC. Protein product: CASRHRGSGYNEQFF.

This chain uses TRBV25-1 with TRBJ2-7; possibly TRBD1 or TRBD2 for D (5 bases each). The CDR3 covers 14 residues. Between the trimmed V and J ends, which lost 4 bases and 0 bases, there was a span of 10 bases. From germline, CDR1 is MGHDK and CDR2 SYGVNS. In DNA form, the CDR3 reads TGTGCCAGCAGTGGGCCCGGGACCTCCTACGAGCAGTACTTC. Translation gives CASSGPGTSYEQYF.

The rearrangement joins TRBV25-1 to TRBJ2-5; tentatively, D is TRBD1 or TRBD2 (6 bases each). The germline gives CDR1 MGHDK, CDR2 SYGVNS. The V and J ends lost 6 bases and 3 bases respectively, with 20 bases between them. There are 16 residues in the CDR3. CDR3 in DNA: TGTGCCAGCAGACAGGTTGGGGGGCTACGGGAAGAGACCCAGTACTTC. The encoded protein is CASRQVGGLREETQYF.

V and J are TRBV28 and TRBJ2-6, with a weak D call TRBD1 (5 bases). Germline V gene data show CDR1 as MDHEN and CDR2 as SYDVKM. With 0 bases removed from V and 2 bases from J, the gap between germline ends came to 8 bases. CDR3 size: 16 residues. DNA for the CDR3: TGTGCCAGCAGTTTATGGGGCAGGGCTGGGGCCAACGTCCTGACTTTC. It yields the protein CASSLWGRAGANVLTF.

A single count supports this clone. V and J are TRBV6-5 and TRBJ2-3; the D is unclear. Germline CDR1 and CDR2: MNHEY and SVGAGI. Trimming removed 4 bases from V and 4 bases from J, with 9 bases in between. The CDR3 is 13 residues long. CDR3 coding DNA: TGTGCCAGCAGTTTAGACTTTTCAGATACGCAGTATTTT. Translation: CASSLDFSDTQYF.

This chain joins TRBV5-8 and TRBJ2-7; possibly TRBD2 for D (5 bases). The CDR3 is made up of 12 amino acids. Trimming left V 4 bases short and J 2 bases short, with 7 bases between. The germline V gene has CDR1 SGHTS and CDR2 YDEGEE. CDR3: CASSLTTYEQYF. CDR3 nucleotides: TGTGCCAGCAGCCTGACTACCTACGAGCAGTACTTC.

CDR3 protein: CASSEWDRVRETQYF. The CDR3 DNA reads as TGTGCCAGCAGTGAGTGGGACAGGGTGCGTGAGACCCAGTACTTC. The V and J genes are TRBV2 and TRBJ2-5, with TRBD1 identical over 9 bases. This CDR3 is 15 amino acids long. The germline V gene encodes CDR1 SNHLY and CDR2 FYNNEI. V dropped 3 bases and J dropped 5; count of bases not matched to a gene: 7.

This chain links TRBV19 with TRBJ2-5; D remains unclear. The CDR3 is 15 residues long. Germline V gene sequence: CDR1 LNHDA, CDR2 SQIVND (reference sequence). Deletions cut 4 bases from V and 0 bases from J, with 12 bases between. DNA for the CDR3: TGTGCCAGTAGTACCAGCGTCAGTAACCAAGAGACCCAGTACTTC. Its protein product is CASSTSVSNQETQYF.

J is TRBJ2-3 and V is TRBV5-1; 7 positions match TRBD1. CDR1 SGHRS and CDR2 YFSETQ come from the germline V gene. The CDR3 is 13 residues long. With 3 bases clipped from V and 4 bases from J, the junction kept 2 bases outside the gene matches. CDR3 nucleotides: TGCGCCAGCAGCTCCGGGACAGCAGATACGCAGTATTTT. Residues: CASSSGTADTQYF.